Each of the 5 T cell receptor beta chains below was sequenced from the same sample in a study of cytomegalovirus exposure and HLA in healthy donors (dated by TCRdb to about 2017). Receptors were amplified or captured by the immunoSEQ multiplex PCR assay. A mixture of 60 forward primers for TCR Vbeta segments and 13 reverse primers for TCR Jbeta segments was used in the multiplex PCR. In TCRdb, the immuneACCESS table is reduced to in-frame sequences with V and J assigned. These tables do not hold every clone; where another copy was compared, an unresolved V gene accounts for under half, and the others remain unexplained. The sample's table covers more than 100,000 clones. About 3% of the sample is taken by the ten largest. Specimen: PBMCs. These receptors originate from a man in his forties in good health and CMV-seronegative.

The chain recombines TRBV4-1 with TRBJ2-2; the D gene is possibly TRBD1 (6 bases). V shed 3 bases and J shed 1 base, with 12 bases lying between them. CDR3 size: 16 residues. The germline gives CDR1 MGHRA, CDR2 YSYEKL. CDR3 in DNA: TGCGCCAGCAGCCAGTGGGGACACCTGAACACCGGGGAGCTGTTTTTT. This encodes CASSQWGHLNTGELFF.

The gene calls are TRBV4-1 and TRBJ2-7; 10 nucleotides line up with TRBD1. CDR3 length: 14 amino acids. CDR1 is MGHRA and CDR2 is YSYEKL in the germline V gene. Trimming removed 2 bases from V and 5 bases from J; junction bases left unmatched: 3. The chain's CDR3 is CASSQLDRGDEQYF. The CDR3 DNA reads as TGCGCCAGCAGCCAACTGGACAGGGGGGACGAGCAGTACTTC.

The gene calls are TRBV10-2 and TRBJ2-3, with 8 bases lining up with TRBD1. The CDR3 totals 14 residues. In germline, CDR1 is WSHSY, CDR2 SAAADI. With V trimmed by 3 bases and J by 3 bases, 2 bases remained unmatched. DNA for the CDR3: TGCGCCAGCAGTGATACAGGGGGAACAGATACGCAGTATTTT. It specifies CASSDTGGTDTQYF.

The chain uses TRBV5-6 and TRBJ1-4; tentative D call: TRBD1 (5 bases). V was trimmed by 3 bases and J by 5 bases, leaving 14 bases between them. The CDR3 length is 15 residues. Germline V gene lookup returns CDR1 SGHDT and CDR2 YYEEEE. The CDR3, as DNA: TGTGCCAGCAGCTACACAGGAGCGAGGAATGAAAAACTGTTTTTT. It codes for CASSYTGARNEKLFF.

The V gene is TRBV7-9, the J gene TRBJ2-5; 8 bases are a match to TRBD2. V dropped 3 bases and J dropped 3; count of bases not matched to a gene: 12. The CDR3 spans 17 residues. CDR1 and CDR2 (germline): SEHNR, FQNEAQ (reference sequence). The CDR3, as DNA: TGTGCCAGCAGCTTTGGCCCTAGCGGGTCCATAAAAGAGACCCAGTACTTC. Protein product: CASSFGPSGSIKETQYF.